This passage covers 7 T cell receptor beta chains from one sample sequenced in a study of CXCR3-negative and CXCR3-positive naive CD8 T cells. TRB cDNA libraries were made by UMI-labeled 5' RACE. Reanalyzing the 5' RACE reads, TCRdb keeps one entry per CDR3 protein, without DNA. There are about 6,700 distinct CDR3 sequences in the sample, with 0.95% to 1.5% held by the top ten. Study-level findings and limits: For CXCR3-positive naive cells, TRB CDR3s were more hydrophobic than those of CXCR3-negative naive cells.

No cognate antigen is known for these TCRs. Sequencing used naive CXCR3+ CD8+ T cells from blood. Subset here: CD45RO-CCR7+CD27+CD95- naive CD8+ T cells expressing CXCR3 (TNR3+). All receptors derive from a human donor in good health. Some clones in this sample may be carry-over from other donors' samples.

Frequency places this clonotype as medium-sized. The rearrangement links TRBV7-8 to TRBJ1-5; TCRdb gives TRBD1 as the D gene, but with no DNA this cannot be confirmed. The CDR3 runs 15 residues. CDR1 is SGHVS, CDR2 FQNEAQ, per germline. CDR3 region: CASSLEGHTNQPQHF.

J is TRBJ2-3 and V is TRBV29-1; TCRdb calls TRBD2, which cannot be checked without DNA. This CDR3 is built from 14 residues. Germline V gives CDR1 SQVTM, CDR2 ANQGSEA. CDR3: CSVEVTSGPDTQYF.

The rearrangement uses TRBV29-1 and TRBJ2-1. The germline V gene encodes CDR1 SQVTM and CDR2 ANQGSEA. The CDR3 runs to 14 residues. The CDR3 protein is CSVSGGTAYNEQFF.

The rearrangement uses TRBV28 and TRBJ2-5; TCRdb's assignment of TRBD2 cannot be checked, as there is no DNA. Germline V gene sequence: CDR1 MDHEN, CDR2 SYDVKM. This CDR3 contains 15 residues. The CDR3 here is CASSLTSGSQETQYF.

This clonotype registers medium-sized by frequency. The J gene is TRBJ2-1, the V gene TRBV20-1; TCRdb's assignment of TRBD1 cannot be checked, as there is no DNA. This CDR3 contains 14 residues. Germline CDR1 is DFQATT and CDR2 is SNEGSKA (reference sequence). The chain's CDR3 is CSARDMGGYNEQFF.

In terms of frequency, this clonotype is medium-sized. This CDR3 is CASGRTPGDRSSYNEQFF. V is TRBV7-8 and J is TRBJ2-1. This CDR3 is 18 amino acids long. Germline CDR1 reads SGHVS; CDR2 reads FQNEAQ. Supplemented by reference TRBV7-8 and TRBJ2-1, the full variable domain reads GAGVSQSPRYKVAKRGQDVALRCDPISGHVSLFWYQQALGQGPEFLTYFQNEAQLDKSGLPSDRFFAERPEGSVSTLKIQRTQQEDSAVYLCASGRTPGDRSSYNEQFFGPGTRLTVL.

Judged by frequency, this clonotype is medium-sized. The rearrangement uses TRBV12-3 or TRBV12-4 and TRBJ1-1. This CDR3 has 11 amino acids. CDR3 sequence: CASSLGAEAFF.